The 17 T cell receptor beta chains reported below all come from one sample, sequenced in a study of cytomegalovirus exposure and HLA in healthy donors. Sequencing used immunoSEQ multiplex PCR; TCRdb keeps in-frame clones, though not all of them. The sample records approximately 150,000 clones, more than 75% being singletons. Source material: PBMCs. The source is a man younger than 35 in good health and CMV-seropositive.

The V call is TRBV5-4, the J call TRBJ2-3; 8 bases match TRBD2. V lost 6 bases, J lost 2 bases, and 11 bases stayed unmatched. The CDR3 loop spans 16 amino acids. Germline values: CDR1 SGHNT, CDR2 YYREEE (reference sequence). The CDR3: CASKQVLAGYTDTQYF. CDR3 nucleotide sequence: TGTGCCAGCAAGCAAGTGTTAGCGGGATACACAGATACGCAGTATTTT.

The CDR3 region is CASSQSTQGYEQYF. The CDR3 DNA reads TGTGCCAGCAGCCAGTCTACCCAGGGCTACGAGCAGTACTTC. The chain recombines TRBV4-2 with TRBJ2-7; tentative D call: TRBD1 (5 bases). Per germline, CDR1 LGHNA and CDR2 YNFKEQ. This CDR3 contains 14 residues. The V end lost 3 bases, the J end lost 3 bases, and 12 bases lay between the germline ends.

This rearrangement joins TRBV19 to TRBJ2-3, with 10 positions matching TRBD2. From germline, CDR1 is LNHDA and CDR2 SQIVND (reference sequence). Trimming took 3 bases from V and 8 from J; bases not matched to a gene: 14. The CDR3 loop spans 17 amino acids. In DNA, the CDR3 is TGTGCCAGTAGTATCCTACCTAGCGGGAGAACCGGCGTTACGCAGTATTTT. This translates into CASSILPSGRTGVTQYF.

The chain recombines TRBV7-2 with TRBJ2-7, with 9 bases that match TRBD1. The CDR3 loop spans 15 amino acids. Germline CDR1 reads SGHTA; CDR2 reads FQGNSA. With V trimmed by 6 bases and J by 3 bases, 9 bases remained unmatched. This chain's CDR3 is CASRAPGQGNYEQYF. The CDR3 region has the DNA TGTGCCAGCAGAGCACCGGGACAGGGTAACTACGAGCAGTACTTC.

The chain has TRBV5-1 and TRBJ2-7, with TRBD2 matching 9 bases. V shed 4 bases and J 4 bases; nucleotides not matched to a gene: 12. Germline CDR1 is SGHRS and CDR2 is YFSETQ. The CDR3 runs 16 residues. CDR3 in amino acids: CASSQRTAGGPYEQYF. In nucleotides, the CDR3 is TGCGCCAGCAGCCAACGTACAGCGGGGGGCCCATACGAGCAGTACTTC.

This chain uses TRBV5-1 with TRBJ2-7; D is perhaps TRBD1 (7 bases). V shed 0 bases and J shed 3 bases, with 13 bases lying between them. CDR3 length equals 15 residues. CDR1 is SGHRS and CDR2 is YFSETQ in the germline V gene. CDR3 sequence (DNA): TGCGCCAGCAGCTTGGCCGCGCAGGGGGGCTACGAGCAGTACTTC. Encoded protein: CASSLAAQGGYEQYF.

The V and J genes are TRBV6-1 and TRBJ1-6; D is undetermined. The length of the CDR3 is 13 residues. V lost 0 bases to trimming and J lost 14 bases, with 11 bases between them. Germline V lookup: CDR1 MNHNS, CDR2 SASEGT. The CDR3 nucleotides are TGTGCCAGCAGTGAAGCGGTACTTCCTACCCTCCACTTT. Its protein is CASSEAVLPTLHF.

This clone was seen more than once but under ten times. The chain uses TRBV28 and TRBJ2-1; a weak D match, TRBD1 (6 bases). CDR1 and CDR2 (germline): MDHEN, SYDVKM. V lost 1 base to trimming and J lost 8 bases, with 15 bases between them. CDR3 size: 15 residues. CDR3 nucleotide sequence: TGTGCCAGCAGTTTATCCTATTCCAAGGGGGATGAGCAGTTCTTC. Translation: CASSLSYSKGDEQFF.

This sequence joins TRBV4-2 and TRBJ2-1; 14 bases map to TRBD2. The germline CDR1 and CDR2 sequences are LGHNA and YNFKEQ. V lost 5 bases and J lost 8; bases outside the gene matches: 11. The CDR3 length is 17 residues. CDR3 coding DNA: TGTGCCAGCAGCATCGATGGACTAGCGGGGGGTTTGGATGAGCAGTTCTTC. It yields the protein CASSIDGLAGGLDEQFF.

V gene TRBV4-2 combines with J gene TRBJ2-1; TRBD2 aligns across 9 bases. CDR3 size: 16 residues. Germline V lookup: CDR1 LGHNA, CDR2 YNFKEQ. J gave up 8 bases and V 2 bases, and 10 bases lay outside the gene matches. The CDR3 DNA reads as TGTGCCAGCAGCCAATTTAGCGGGAGAGGTTCCGATGAGCAGTTCTTC. Residues: CASSQFSGRGSDEQFF.

J is TRBJ2-3 and V is TRBV6-6; perhaps TRBD2 as D (6 bases). Trimming cost V 0 bases and J 0 bases, with 10 bases left between them. This CDR3 has 16 residues. Germline V gene lookup returns CDR1 MNHNY and CDR2 SVGAGI (reference sequence). This CDR3 reads CASSYSGRGSTDTQYF. In DNA, the CDR3 is TGTGCCAGCAGTTACTCCGGACGGGGGAGCACAGATACGCAGTATTTT.

The chain has TRBV4-2 and TRBJ2-4; tentatively, D is TRBD1 (6 bases). The V gene's germline CDR1 is LGHNA and CDR2 YNFKEQ. CDR3 length equals 20 residues. Trimming cost V 3 bases and J 0 bases, with 24 bases left between them. CDR3 sequence: CASSQWEGTQGVLAKNIQYF. CDR3 DNA sequence: TGTGCCAGCAGCCAGTGGGAAGGCACACAGGGAGTTTTAGCCAAAAACATTCAGTACTTC.

The V gene is TRBV14, the J gene TRBJ2-5; tentatively, D is TRBD1 (6 bases). The germline V gene encodes CDR1 SGHDN and CDR2 FVKESK. The CDR3 sequence is 12 residues long. V shed 4 bases and J shed 6 bases, with 9 bases lying between them. CDR3 sequence reads: CASSRTGQTQYF. CDR3 in DNA: TGTGCCAGCAGCCGTACAGGGCAGACCCAGTACTTC.

CDR3 amino acids: CSVVLAGGPNTGELFF. The CDR3 region has the DNA TGCAGCGTTGTGCTAGCGGGGGGCCCGAACACCGGGGAGCTGTTTTTT. The V call is TRBV29-1, the J call TRBJ2-2, with 11 bases aligning to TRBD2. CDR1 is SQVTM and CDR2 is ANQGSEA in the germline V gene. The CDR3 sequence is 16 residues long. Trimming took 4 bases from V and 0 from J; bases not matched to a gene: 4.

This clone was observed a single time. The chain combines TRBV5-6 with TRBJ2-3; D is perhaps TRBD2 (5 bases). CDR3 length equals 15 residues. V lost 1 base, J lost 2 bases, and 11 bases lay in between. The germline gives CDR1 SGHDT, CDR2 YYEEEE. As DNA, the CDR3 is TGTGCCAGCAGCTTGAGACTATCCCCCACAGATACGCAGTATTTT. Translating gives CASSLRLSPTDTQYF.

V is TRBV5-4 and J is TRBJ2-1; 9 bases line up with TRBD1. The germline V gene has CDR1 SGHNT and CDR2 YYREEE (reference sequence). This CDR3 is 15 amino acids long. With 5 bases clipped from V and 5 bases from J, the junction kept 8 bases outside the gene matches. CDR3: CASSSTGTGHNEQFF. Here the CDR3 DNA reads TGTGCCAGCAGTTCTACCGGGACAGGGCACAATGAGCAGTTCTTC. Drawing the rest from reference TRBV5-4 and TRBJ2-1, the complete variable domain is ETGVTQSPTHLIKTRGQQVTLRCSSQSGHNTVSWYQQALGQGPQFIFQYYREEENGRGNFPPRFSGLQFPNYSSELNVNALELDDSALYLCASSSTGTGHNEQFFGPGTRLTVL.

The chain couples TRBV20-1 to TRBJ2-7; a possible D gene is TRBD1 (5 bases). CDR3 length: 11 amino acids. In germline, CDR1 is DFQATT, CDR2 SNEGSKA (reference sequence). V lost 3 bases and J lost 5, with 8 bases in between. The CDR3 nucleotides read TGCAGTGCTAGGAGCAGGGACGAGCAGTACTTC. It specifies CSARSRDEQYF.